This TCR beta chain was captured by sequencing in a study of T cell changes during pregnancy in multiple sclerosis. V lost 5 bases to trimming and J lost 6 bases, with 16 bases between them. The CDR3 spans 15 residues. The germline CDR1 and CDR2 sequences are MNHEY and SVGAGI. Clones were sequenced by immunoSEQ multiplex PCR, and TCRdb holds only the in-frame ones, with some missing. The profile covers 70,000 to 95,000 clones, with around 94% appearing a single time and over 1.5% taken by the ten largest. This receptor was taken from a female donor in good health, enrolled as a control in a pregnancy study. V is TRBV6-5 and J is TRBJ1-4, with D perhaps TRBD1 (6 bases). The sequences come from peripheral blood, collected after pregnancy. In nucleotides, the CDR3 is TGTGCCAGCAGTCGGGGGGGGGCCTGGGATGAAAAACTGTTTTTT. This gives the protein CASSRGGAWDEKLFF.